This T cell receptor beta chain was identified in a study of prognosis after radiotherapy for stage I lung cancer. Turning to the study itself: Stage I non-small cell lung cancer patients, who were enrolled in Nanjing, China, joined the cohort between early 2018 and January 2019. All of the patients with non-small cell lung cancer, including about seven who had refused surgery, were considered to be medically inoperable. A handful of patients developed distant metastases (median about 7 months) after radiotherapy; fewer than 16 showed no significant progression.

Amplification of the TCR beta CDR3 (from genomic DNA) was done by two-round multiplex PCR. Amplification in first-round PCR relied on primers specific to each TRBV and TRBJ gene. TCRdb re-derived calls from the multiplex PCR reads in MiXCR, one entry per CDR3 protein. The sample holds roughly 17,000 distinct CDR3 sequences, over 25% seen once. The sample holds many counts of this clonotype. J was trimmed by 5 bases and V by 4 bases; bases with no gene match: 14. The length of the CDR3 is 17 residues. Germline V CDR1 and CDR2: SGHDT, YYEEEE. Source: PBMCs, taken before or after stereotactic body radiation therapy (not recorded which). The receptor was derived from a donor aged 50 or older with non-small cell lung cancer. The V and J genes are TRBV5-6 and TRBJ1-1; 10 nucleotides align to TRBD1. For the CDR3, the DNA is TGTGCCAGCAGCCTGAGGGTGACAGGGGGCGCCGGTACTGAAGCTTTCTTT. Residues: CASSLRVTGGAGTEAFF.